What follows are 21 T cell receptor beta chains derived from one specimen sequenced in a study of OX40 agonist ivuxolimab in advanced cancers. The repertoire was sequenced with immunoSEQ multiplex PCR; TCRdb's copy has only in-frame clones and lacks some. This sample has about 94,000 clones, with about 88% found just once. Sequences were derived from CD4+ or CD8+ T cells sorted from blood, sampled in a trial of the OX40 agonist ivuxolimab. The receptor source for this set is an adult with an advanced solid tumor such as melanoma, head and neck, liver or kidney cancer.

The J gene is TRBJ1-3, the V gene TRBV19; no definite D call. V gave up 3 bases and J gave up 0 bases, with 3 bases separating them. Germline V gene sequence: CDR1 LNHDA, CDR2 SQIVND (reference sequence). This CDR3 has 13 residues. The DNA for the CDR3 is TGTGCCAGTAGTATCACCTCTGGAAACACCATATATTTT. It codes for CASSITSGNTIYF.

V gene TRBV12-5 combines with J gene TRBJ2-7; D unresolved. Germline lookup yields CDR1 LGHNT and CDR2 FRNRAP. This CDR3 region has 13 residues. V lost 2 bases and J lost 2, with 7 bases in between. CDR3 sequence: CASGLNRAYEQYF. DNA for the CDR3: TGTGCTAGTGGTTTGAACAGAGCCTACGAGCAGTACTTC. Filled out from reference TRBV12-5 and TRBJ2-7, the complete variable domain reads DARVTQTPRHKVTEMGQEVTMRCQPILGHNTVFWYRQTMMQGLELLAYFRNRAPLDDSGMPKDRFSAEMPDATLATLKIQPSEPRDSAVYFCASGLNRAYEQYFGPGTRLTVT.

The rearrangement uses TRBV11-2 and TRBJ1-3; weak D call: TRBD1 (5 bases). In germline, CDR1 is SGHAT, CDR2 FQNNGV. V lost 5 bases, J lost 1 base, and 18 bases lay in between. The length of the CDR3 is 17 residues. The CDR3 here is CASSGYEAGSSGNTIYF. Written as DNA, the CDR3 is TGTGCCAGCAGCGGGTATGAAGCAGGGAGTTCTGGAAACACCATATATTTT.

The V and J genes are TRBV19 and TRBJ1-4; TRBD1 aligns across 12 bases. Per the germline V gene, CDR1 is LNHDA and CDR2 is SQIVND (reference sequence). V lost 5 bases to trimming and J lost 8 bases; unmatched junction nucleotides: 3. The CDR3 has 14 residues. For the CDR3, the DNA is TGTGCCAGTAGTCGGGACAGGGGGCGAGAAAAACTGTTTTTT. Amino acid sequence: CASSRDRGREKLFF. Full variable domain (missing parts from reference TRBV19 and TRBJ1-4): DGGITQSPKYLFRKEGQNVTLSCEQNLNHDAMYWYRQDPGQGLRLIYYSQIVNDFQKGDIAEGYSVSREKKESFPLTVTSAQKNPTAFYLCASSRDRGREKLFFGSGTQLSVL.

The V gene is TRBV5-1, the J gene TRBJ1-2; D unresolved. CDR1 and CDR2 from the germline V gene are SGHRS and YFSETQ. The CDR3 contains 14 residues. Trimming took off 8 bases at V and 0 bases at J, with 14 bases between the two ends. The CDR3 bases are TGCGCCAGTGGGATAGAGGGAGCTAACTATGGCTACACCTTC. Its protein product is CASGIEGANYGYTF.

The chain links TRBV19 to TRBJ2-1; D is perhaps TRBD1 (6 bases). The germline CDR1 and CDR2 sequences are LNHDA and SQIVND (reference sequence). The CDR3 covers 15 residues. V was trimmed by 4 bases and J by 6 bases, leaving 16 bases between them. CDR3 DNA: TGTGCCAGTAGTACCTCAGGGGCCCTTTCCAATGAGCAGTTCTTC. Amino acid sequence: CASSTSGALSNEQFF.

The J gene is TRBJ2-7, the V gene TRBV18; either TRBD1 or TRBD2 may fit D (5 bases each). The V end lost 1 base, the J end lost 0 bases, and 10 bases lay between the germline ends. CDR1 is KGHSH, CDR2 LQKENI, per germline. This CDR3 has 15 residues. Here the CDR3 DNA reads TGTGCCAGCTCACCACTTTGGGGGAGCTCCTACGAGCAGTACTTC. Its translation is CASSPLWGSSYEQYF.

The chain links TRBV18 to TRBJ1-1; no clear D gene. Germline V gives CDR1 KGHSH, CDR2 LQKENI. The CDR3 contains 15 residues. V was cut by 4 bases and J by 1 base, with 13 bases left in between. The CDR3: CASSLRPPPNTEAFF. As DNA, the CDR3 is TGTGCCAGCTCACTGAGGCCCCCCCCGAACACTGAAGCTTTCTTT.

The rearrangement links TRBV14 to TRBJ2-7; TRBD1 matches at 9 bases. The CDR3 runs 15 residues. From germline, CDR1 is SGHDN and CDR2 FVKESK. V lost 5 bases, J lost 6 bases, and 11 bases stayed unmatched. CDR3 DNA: TGTGCCAGCAGCGCCCGGGACAGGGCTCCTGGCGAGCAGTACTTC. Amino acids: CASSARDRAPGEQYF.

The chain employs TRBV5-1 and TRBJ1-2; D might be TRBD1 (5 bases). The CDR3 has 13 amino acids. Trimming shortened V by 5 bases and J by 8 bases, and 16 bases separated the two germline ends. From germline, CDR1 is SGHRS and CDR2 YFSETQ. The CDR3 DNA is TGCGCCAGCAGTGGTACTATCGCAGGGGGCTACACCTTC. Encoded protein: CASSGTIAGGYTF. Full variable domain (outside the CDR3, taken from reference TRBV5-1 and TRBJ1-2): KAGVTQTPRYLIKTRGQQVTLSCSPISGHRSVSWYQQTPGQGLQFLFEYFSETQRNKGNFPGRFSGRQFSNSRSEMNVSTLELGDSALYLCASSGTIAGGYTFGSGTRLTVV.

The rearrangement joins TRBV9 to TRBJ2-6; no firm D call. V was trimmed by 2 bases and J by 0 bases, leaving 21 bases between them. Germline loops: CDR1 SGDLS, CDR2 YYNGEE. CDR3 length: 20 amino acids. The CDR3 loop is CASSVRDQTLSTSGANVLTF. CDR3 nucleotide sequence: TGTGCCAGCAGCGTGCGAGACCAGACCCTATCTACCTCTGGGGCCAACGTCCTGACTTTC.

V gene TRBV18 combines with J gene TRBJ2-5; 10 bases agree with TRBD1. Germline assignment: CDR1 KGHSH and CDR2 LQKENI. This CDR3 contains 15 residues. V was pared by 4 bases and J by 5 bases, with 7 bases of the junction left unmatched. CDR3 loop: CASSRQPTGGETQYF. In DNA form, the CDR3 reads TGTGCCAGCTCACGCCAACCGACAGGGGGCGAGACCCAGTACTTC.

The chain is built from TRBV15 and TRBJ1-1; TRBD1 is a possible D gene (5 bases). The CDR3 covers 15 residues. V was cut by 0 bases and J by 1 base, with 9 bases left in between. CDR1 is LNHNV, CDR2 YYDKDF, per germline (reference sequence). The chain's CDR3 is CATSREGGENTEAFF. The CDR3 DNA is TGTGCCACCAGCAGAGAGGGGGGAGAGAACACTGAAGCTTTCTTT.

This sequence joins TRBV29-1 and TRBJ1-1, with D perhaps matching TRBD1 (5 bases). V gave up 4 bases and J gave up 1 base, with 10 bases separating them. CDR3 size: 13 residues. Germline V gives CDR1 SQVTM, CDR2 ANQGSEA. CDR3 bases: TGCAGCGTTGCATTCGGGGGGAACACTGAAGCTTTCTTT. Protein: CSVAFGGNTEAFF.

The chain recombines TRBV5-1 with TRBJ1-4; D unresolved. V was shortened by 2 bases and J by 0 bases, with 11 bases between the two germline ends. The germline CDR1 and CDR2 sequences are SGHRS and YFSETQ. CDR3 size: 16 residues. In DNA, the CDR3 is TGCGCCAGCAGCTTCTTGGGTGCTGCAACTAATGAAAAACTGTTTTTT. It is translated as CASSFLGAATNEKLFF.

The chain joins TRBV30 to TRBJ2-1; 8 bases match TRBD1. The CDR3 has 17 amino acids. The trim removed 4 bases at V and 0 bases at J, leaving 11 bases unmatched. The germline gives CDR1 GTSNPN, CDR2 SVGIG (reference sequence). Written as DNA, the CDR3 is TGTGCCTGGAAGTTCGGGACAGGTATTAGCTCCTACAATGAGCAGTTCTTC. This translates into CAWKFGTGISSYNEQFF.

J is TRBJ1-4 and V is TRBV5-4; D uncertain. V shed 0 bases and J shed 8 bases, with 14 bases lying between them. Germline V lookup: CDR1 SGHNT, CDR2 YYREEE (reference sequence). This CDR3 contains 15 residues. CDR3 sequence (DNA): TGTGCCAGCAGCTTGGACACCTCCTCCCGGGAAAAACTGTTTTTT. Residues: CASSLDTSSREKLFF. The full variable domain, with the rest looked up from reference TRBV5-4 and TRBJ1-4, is ETGVTQSPTHLIKTRGQQVTLRCSSQSGHNTVSWYQQALGQGPQFIFQYYREEENGRGNFPPRFSGLQFPNYSSELNVNALELDDSALYLCASSLDTSSREKLFFGSGTQLSVL.

CDR3: CASSHVGGSNQPQHF. The CDR3 DNA sequence: TGCGCCAGCAGCCACGTAGGGGGGAGCAATCAGCCCCAGCATTTT. The chain is built from TRBV4-1 and TRBJ1-5; a weak D match, TRBD1 (6 bases). The germline V and J ends were trimmed by 3 bases and 1 base, with 10 bases remaining between them. Germline V CDR1 and CDR2: MGHRA, YSYEKL. The length of the CDR3 is 15 residues.

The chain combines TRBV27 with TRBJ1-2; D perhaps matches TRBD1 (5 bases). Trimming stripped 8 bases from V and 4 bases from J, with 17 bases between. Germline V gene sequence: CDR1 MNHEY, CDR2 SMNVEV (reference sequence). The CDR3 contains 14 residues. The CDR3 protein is CASRRGGGGYGYTF. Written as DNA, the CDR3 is TGTGCCAGCCGTCGTGGGGGGGGTGGCTATGGCTACACCTTC.

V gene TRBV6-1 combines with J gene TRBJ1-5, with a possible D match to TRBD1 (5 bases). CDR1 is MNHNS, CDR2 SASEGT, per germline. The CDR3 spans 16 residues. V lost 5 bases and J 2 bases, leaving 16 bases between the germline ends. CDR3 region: CASSQGEGRRNQPQHF. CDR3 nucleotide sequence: TGTGCCAGCAGTCAAGGGGAGGGAAGGCGCAATCAGCCCCAGCATTTT.

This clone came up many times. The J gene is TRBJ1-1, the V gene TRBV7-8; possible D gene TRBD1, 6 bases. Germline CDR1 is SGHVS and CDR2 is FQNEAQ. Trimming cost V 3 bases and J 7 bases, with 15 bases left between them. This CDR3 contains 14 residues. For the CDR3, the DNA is TGTGCCAGCAGCTTCAGGGGTGGGGCTGTTGAAGCTTTCTTT. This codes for CASSFRGGAVEAFF.